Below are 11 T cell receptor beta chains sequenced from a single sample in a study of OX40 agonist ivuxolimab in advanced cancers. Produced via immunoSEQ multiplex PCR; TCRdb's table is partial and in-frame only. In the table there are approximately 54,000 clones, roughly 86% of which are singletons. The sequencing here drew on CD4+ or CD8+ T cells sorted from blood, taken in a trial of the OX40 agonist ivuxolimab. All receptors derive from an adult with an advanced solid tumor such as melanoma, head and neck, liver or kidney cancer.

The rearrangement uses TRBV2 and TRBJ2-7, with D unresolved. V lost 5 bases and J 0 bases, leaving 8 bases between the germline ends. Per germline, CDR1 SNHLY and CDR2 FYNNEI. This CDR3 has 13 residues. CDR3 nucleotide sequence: TGTGCCAGCAGTAACGGAGCCTCCTACGAGCAGTACTTC. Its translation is CASSNGASYEQYF.

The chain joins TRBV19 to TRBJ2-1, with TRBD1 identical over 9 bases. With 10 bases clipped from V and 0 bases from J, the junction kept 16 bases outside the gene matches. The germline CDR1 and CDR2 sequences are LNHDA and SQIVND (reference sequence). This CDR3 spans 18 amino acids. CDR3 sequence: CATTPGTGTYGSYNEQFF. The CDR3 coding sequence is TGTGCCACTACTCCCGGGACAGGGACCTATGGCTCCTACAATGAGCAGTTCTTC.

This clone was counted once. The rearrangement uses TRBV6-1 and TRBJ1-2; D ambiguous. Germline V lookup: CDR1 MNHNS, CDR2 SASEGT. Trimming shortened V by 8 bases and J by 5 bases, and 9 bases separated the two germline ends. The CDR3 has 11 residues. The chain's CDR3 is CASSWVYGYTF. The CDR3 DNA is TGTGCCAGCTCCTGGGTGTATGGCTACACCTTC.

CDR3 DNA sequence: TGTGCCAGCAGTTACTCGGGTACCTACGAGCAGTACTTC. Protein: CASSYSGTYEQYF. The rearrangement links TRBV6-5 to TRBJ2-7; D is unresolved. Deletions cut 0 bases from V and 2 bases from J, with 5 bases between. This CDR3 spans 13 amino acids. Looked up from germline, CDR1 is MNHEY and CDR2 is SVGAGI.

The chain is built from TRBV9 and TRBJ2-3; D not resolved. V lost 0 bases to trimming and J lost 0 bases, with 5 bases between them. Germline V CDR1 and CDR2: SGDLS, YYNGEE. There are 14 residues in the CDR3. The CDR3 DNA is TGTGCCAGCAGCGTAGCTATGAGCACAGATACGCAGTATTTT. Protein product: CASSVAMSTDTQYF.

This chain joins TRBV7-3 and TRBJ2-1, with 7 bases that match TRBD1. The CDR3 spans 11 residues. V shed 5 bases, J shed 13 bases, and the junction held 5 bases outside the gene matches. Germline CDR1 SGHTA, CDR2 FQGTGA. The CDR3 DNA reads TGTGCCAGCAGCCTCGGACAGGCACAGTTCTTC. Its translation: CASSLGQAQFF.

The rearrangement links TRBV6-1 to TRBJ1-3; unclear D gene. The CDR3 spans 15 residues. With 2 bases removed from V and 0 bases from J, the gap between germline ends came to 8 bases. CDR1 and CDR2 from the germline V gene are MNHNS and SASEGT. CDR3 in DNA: TGTGCCAGCAGTGAAATCAGCGACTCTGGAAACACCATATATTTT. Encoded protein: CASSEISDSGNTIYF.

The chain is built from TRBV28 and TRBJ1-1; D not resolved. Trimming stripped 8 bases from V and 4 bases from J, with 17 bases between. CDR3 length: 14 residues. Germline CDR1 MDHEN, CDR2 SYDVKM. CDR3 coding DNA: TGTGCCAGCCCCCCGAGGAGAGGGCCCACTGAAGCTTTCTTT. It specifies CASPPRRGPTEAFF.

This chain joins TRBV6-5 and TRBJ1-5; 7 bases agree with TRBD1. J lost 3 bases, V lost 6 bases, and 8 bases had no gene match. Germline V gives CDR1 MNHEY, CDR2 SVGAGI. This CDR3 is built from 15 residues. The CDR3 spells CASRNRTGHNQPQHF. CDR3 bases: TGTGCCAGCAGAAACCGGACAGGCCACAATCAGCCCCAGCATTTT.

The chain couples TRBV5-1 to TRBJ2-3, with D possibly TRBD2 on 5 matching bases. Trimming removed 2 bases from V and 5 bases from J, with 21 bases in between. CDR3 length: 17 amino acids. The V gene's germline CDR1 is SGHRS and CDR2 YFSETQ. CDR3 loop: CASSFGGNTAVGDTQYF. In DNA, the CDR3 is TGCGCCAGCAGCTTCGGCGGTAACACAGCGGTGGGAGATACGCAGTATTTT.

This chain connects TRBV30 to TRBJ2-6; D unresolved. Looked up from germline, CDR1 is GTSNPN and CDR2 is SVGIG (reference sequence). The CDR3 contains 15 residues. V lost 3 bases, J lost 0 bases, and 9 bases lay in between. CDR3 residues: CAWRPGFSGANVLTF. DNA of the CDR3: TGTGCCTGGAGGCCCGGGTTCTCTGGGGCCAACGTCCTGACTTTC.